This is a list of T cell receptor beta chains from one sample in a study of shared clonotypes between healthy human individuals. TCRdb keeps only in-frame clones here, not all; method: immunoSEQ multiplex PCR. Of some 790,000 clones in the sample, 72% were seen once. Sequencing was done on a sample of memory CD4+ T cells sorted from blood. These TCRs come from a woman in her twenties or thirties in good health. The CDR3 runs from the conserved cysteine through the conserved F or W. The order of the fields is J gene, V gene, CDR3 protein.

J gene: TRBJ1-2
V gene: TRBV27
CDR3 protein: CASSLRPGLNYGYTF

J gene: TRBJ1-5
V gene: TRBV7-3
CDR3 protein: CASSSLPHGGSVSQPQHF

J gene: TRBJ2-5
V gene: TRBV27
CDR3 protein: CASSLLGAGVEETQYF

J gene: TRBJ1-5
V gene: TRBV6-1
CDR3 protein: CASSEQVLNQPQHF

J gene: TRBJ2-7
V gene: TRBV5-1
CDR3 protein: CASSFRTGGPRSDEQYF

J gene: TRBJ2-3
V gene: TRBV2
CDR3 protein: CASSELAGREDTQYF

J gene: TRBJ2-1
V gene: TRBV19
CDR3 protein: CASSLSAARSYNEQFF

J gene: TRBJ2-1
V gene: TRBV5-1
CDR3 protein: CASSLDLVRVNNEQFF

J gene: TRBJ2-5
V gene: TRBV18
CDR3 protein: CASSLKGQRGNQETQYF

J gene: TRBJ1-5
V gene: TRBV28
CDR3 protein: CASSLNAGVYSQHF

J gene: TRBJ2-1
V gene: TRBV5-1
CDR3 protein: CASSLSLAGVNEQFF

J gene: TRBJ1-1
V gene: TRBV5-1
CDR3 protein: CASSPIPVNTEAFF

J gene: TRBJ2-3
V gene: TRBV5-1
CDR3 protein: CASRPTSGRTDTQYF